Below, 4 T cell receptor beta chains from the same sample are listed, as sequenced in a study of cytotoxic CD8 clonotypes in ibrutinib-treated CLL (dated by TCRdb to 2020 to 2022). Preparation of the library involved the immunoSEQ multiplex PCR assay. In TCRdb, the immuneACCESS table is reduced to in-frame sequences with V and J assigned. These tables do not hold every clone; where another copy was compared, an unresolved V gene accounts for under half, and the others remain unexplained. In this sample the table shows about 300,000 clones, approximately 76% of which occur a single time. The top ten clones comprise roughly 5% of the sample. What the time point label conveys for this sample: progressive disease on ibrutinib. Sequencing was performed on PBMCs, taken at disease progression, from a patient treated with ibrutinib. The source is a human donor with chronic lymphocytic leukemia.

The chain employs TRBV20-1 and TRBJ2-1, with D perhaps TRBD2 (5 bases). Trimming removed 6 bases at V and 10 bases at J, with 13 bases between. The CDR3 totals 11 residues. CDR1 and CDR2 from the germline V gene are DFQATT and SNEGSKA (reference sequence). CDR3 sequence reads: CSATLLAEQFF. In DNA form, the CDR3 reads TGCAGTGCAACCCTCCTAGCAGAGCAGTTCTTC.

The chain links TRBV13 to TRBJ1-2, with a tentative D call TRBD1 (6 bases). Germline CDR1 reads PRHDT; CDR2 reads FYEKMQ (reference sequence). V dropped 0 bases and J dropped 7 bases, with 12 bases sitting between them. The CDR3 spans 14 residues. CDR3 in amino acids: CASSLGVRGGGYTF. CDR3 DNA: TGTGCCAGCAGCTTAGGGGTCAGGGGTGGTGGCTACACCTTC.

This clone has just one count. This rearrangement joins TRBV13 to TRBJ2-3; 16 bases match TRBD2. The CDR3 loop spans 18 amino acids. Trimming cost V 1 base and J 7 bases; bases outside gene matches: 8. CDR1 is PRHDT and CDR2 is FYEKMQ in the germline V gene (reference sequence). The DNA for the CDR3 is TGTGCCAGCAGCTTAGCTACCGGGACTAGCGGGAGGGCTAATACGCAGTATTTT. Translating it yields CASSLATGTSGRANTQYF.

This chain connects TRBV5-1 to TRBJ1-4, with D unclear. Trimming removed 4 bases from V and 0 bases from J, with 7 bases in between. This CDR3 region has 14 residues. Germline V gene data show CDR1 as SGHRS and CDR2 as YFSETQ. Written as DNA, the CDR3 is TGCGCCAGCAGCAAGACTTCAACTAATGAAAAACTGTTTTTT. Translated, it gives CASSKTSTNEKLFF.